This TCR beta chain was recorded in a study of T cells in Graves' hyperthyroidism and ophthalmopathy. RNA transcripts served as the template for amplifying TCR beta CDR3 regions. The HTBI primer set served for first-round RT-PCR of the TCR CDR3. Via MiXCR, TCRdb re-called the multiplex PCR reads, giving one row per CDR3 protein. The sample contains around 300,000 distinct CDR3 sequences, over 11% of which appear only once. Reasons for excluding patients were uncontrolled infection, other autoimmune disease, pregnancy or lactation. Clinical symptoms, serum thyroxine and TRAb, thyroid ultrasound and orbital computed tomography together formed the diagnostic basis. Fresh 10 ml peripheral blood yielded PBMCs. Material for sequencing was blood. The sequence came from a woman aged 25 to 39 with Graves' hyperthyroidism.

CDR3 in amino acids: CASSRSDNRNGYTF. The DNA for the CDR3 is TGTGCCAGTAGCCGGTCGGACAATCGAAATGGCTACACCTTC. The chain recombines TRBV19 with TRBJ1-2, with D maybe TRBD1 (5 bases). The length of the CDR3 is 14 residues. Germline V gene data show CDR1 as LNHDA and CDR2 as SQIVND (reference sequence). Trimming took off 6 bases at V and 6 bases at J, with 17 bases between the two ends.